The clone carrying this T cell receptor (beta chain) was found a few times. Its antigen remains unidentified. This sample was taken from a study of CD8+CD57+ T cells in acquired aplastic anemia. Overall study context: 3 to 4 ug was the average amount of DNA from sorted CD4+ and CD8+ cells. Healthy donors yielded roughly 11 million CD4+ cell reads on average.

Trimming at V came to 3 bases and at J to 4 bases, leaving 3 bases not matched to a gene. The length of the CDR3 is 14 residues. Germline V lookup: CDR1 KGHDR, CDR2 SFDVKD. According to the study, genomic DNA was the template for TCR beta VDJ and CDR3 profiling. TCRdb fed the reads into MiXCR, producing one record per CDR3 protein. The table lists approximately 380,000 distinct CDR3 sequences, roughly 68% of them singletons, with 3% to 5% in the top ten. Study-wide points: In CD8+ cells, Simpson's diversity showed no significant difference between patients and controls. About 29 CD8+ CDR3 sequences occurred in both the patients and the controls.

This TCR was sampled from a human donor in good health, serving as a control. The V call is TRBV24-1, the J call TRBJ2-3; 7 bases match TRBD1. The sequencing input was sorted CD4+, CD8+, or CD8+CD57+ T cells (not recorded which) from PBMCs. The CDR3 loop is CATSDHQGADTQYF. CDR3 sequence (DNA): TGTGCCACCAGTGATCATCAGGGGGCAGATACGCAGTATTTT.